The sequence of this T cell receptor beta chain was determined in a study of Ad26.COV2.S vaccination and SARS-CoV-2 variants. Profiling relied on immunoSEQ multiplex PCR, and the TCRdb table lists in-frame clones only, not all of them. Among around 350,000 clones listed, about 91% were seen once. The CDR3 length is 14 residues. Germline V lookup: CDR1 SEHNR, CDR2 FQNEAQ (reference sequence). Trimming took off 6 bases at V and 1 base at J, with 10 bases between the two ends. Turning to this clone: The antigen is not known.

General study findings and limits: Vaccinated and placebo-treated recipients had similar non-spike TCR breadth. Analyses that measured TCR breadth and depth may have underestimated total T cell responses. Spike-specific TCR breadth was greater in vaccine than placebo recipients. Substantial breadth in spike-specific CD8+ and CD4+ T cell responses was reportedly seen after vaccination.

The TCR comes from a human donor who had recovered from COVID-19. The sequencing here drew on peripheral blood, taken after recovery from COVID-19. The genes are TRBV7-9 and TRBJ1-5; D ambiguous. In DNA, the CDR3 is TGTGCCAGCAGTTCCGCCGGAAGCAATCAGCCCCAGCATTTT. Its translation: CASSSAGSNQPQHF.